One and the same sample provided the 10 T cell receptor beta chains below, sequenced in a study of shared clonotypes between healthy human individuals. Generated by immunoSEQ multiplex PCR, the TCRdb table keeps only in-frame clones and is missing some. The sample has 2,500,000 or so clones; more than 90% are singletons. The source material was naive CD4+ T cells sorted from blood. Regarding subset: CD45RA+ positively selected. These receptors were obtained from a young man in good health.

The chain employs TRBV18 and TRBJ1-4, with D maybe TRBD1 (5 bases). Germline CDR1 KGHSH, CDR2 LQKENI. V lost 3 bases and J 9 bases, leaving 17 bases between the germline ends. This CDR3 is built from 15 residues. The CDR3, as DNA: TGTGCCAGCTCACCCCTGGGACTCACGTCCCAAAAACTGTTTTTT. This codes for CASSPLGLTSQKLFF. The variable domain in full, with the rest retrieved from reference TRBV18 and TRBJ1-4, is NAGVMQNPRHLVRRRGQEARLRCSPMKGHSHVYWYRQLPEEGLKFMVYLQKENIIDESGMPKERFSAEFPKEGPSILRIQQVVRGDSAAYFCASSPLGLTSQKLFFGSGTQLSVL.

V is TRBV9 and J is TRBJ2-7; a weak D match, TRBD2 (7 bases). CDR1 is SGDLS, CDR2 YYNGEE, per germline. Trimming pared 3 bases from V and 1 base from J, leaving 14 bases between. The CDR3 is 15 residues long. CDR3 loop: CASSGGGTRSYEQYF. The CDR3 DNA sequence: TGTGCCAGCAGCGGGGGAGGGACAAGATCCTACGAGCAGTACTTC. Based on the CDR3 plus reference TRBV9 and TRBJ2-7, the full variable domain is DSGVTQTPKHLITATGQRVTLRCSPRSGDLSVYWYQQSLDQGLQFLIQYYNGEERAKGNILERFSAQQFPDLHSELNLSSLELGDSALYFCASSGGGTRSYEQYFGPGTRLTVT.

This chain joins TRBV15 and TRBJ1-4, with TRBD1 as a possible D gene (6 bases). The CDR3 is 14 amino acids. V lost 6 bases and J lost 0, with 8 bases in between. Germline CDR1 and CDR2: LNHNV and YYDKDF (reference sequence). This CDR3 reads CATRRTATNEKLFF. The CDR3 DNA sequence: TGTGCCACCAGGAGGACAGCAACTAATGAAAAACTGTTTTTT.

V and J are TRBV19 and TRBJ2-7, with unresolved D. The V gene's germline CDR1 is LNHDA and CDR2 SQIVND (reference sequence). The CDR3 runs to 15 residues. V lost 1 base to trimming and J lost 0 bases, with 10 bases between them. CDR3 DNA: TGTGCCAGTAGTATAGTAACAAAAGGCTCCTACGAGCAGTACTTC. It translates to CASSIVTKGSYEQYF.

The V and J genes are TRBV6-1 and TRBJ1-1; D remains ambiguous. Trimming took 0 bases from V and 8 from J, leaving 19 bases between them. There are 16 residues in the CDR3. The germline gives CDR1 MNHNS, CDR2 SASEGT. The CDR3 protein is CASSEAVTQQEMEAFF. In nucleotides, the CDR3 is TGTGCCAGCAGTGAAGCCGTGACACAGCAAGAGATGGAAGCTTTCTTT.

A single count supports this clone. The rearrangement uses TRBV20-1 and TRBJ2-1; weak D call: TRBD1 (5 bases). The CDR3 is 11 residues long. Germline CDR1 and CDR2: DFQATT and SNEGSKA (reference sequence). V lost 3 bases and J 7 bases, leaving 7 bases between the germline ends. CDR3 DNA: TGCAGTGCTAGGGGGCAGAATGAGCAGTTCTTC. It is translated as CSARGQNEQFF.

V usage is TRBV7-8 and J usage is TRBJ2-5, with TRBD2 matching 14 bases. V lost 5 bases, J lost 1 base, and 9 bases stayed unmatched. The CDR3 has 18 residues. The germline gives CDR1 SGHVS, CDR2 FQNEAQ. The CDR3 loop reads CASSPFPGTSGGQETQYF. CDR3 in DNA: TGTGCCAGCAGCCCGTTTCCCGGGACTAGCGGGGGCCAAGAGACCCAGTACTTC.

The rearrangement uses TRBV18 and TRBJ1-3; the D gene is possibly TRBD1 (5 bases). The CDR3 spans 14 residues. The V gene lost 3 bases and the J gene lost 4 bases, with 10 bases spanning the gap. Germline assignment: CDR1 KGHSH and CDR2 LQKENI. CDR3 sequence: CASSPGPEGNTIYF. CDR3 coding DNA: TGTGCCAGCTCACCGGGACCTGAAGGAAACACCATATATTTT. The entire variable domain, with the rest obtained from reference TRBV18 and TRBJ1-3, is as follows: NAGVMQNPRHLVRRRGQEARLRCSPMKGHSHVYWYRQLPEEGLKFMVYLQKENIIDESGMPKERFSAEFPKEGPSILRIQQVVRGDSAAYFCASSPGPEGNTIYFGEGSWLTVV.

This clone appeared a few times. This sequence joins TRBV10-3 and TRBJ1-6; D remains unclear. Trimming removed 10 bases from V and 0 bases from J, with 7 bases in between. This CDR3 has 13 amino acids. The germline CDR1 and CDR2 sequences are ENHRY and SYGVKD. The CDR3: CATRSSYNSPLHF. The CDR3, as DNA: TGTGCCACCAGAAGCTCCTATAATTCACCCCTCCACTTT.

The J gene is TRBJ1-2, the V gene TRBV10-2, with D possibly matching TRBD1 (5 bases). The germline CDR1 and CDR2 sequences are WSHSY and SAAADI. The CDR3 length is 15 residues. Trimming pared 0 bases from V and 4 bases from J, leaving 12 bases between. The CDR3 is CASSESKGRFYGYTF. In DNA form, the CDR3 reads TGCGCCAGCAGTGAGTCTAAGGGGCGCTTCTATGGCTACACCTTC.